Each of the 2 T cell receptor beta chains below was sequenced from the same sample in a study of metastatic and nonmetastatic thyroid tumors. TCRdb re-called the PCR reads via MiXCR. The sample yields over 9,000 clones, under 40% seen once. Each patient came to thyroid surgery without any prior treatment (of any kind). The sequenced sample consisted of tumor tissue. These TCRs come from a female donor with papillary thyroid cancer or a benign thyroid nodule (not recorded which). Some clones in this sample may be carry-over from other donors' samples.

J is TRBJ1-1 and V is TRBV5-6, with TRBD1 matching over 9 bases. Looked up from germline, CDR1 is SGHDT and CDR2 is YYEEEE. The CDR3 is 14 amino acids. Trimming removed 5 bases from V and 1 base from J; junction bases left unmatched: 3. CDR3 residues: CASSWDRANTEAFF. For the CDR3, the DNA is TGTGCCAGCAGTTGGGACAGGGCGAACACTGAAGCTTTCTTT.

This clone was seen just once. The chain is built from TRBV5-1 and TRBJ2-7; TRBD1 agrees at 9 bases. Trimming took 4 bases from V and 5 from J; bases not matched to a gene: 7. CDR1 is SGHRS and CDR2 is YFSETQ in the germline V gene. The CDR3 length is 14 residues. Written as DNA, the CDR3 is TGCGCCAGCAGCCATCCCGGGACAGGGAACGAGCAGTACTTC. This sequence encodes CASSHPGTGNEQYF. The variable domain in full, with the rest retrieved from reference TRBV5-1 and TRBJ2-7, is KAGVTQTPRYLIKTRGQQVTLSCSPISGHRSVSWYQQTPGQGLQFLFEYFSETQRNKGNFPGRFSGRQFSNSRSEMNVSTLELGDSALYLCASSHPGTGNEQYFGPGTRLTVT.